This T cell receptor (beta chain) derives from a study of early T cells in non-severe SARS-CoV-2 infection. Study conclusions and caveats: Reliance on VDJdb matching favored anti-spike CD8 responses; private and CD4 specificities were missed.

CDR1 and CDR2 (germline): SEHNR, FQNEAQ (reference sequence). This CDR3 comprises 15 residues. Deletions cut 5 bases from V and 0 bases from J, with 14 bases between. Ten or more counts support this clonotype. Its specificity is unknown. Each single cDNA molecule received a unique molecular identifier. MiXCR, applied by TCRdb to the 5' RACE reads, yields one record per CDR3 protein. Of fewer than 75,000 distinct CDR3 sequences listed, around 19% were seen once; the top ten hold 7.5% to 10%. The chain is built from TRBV7-9 and TRBJ2-7; D perhaps matches TRBD1 (6 bases). Sequencing was performed on whole blood, taken at baseline. The source of this sequence is an adult who was a healthcare worker with PCR-confirmed SARS-CoV-2 infection or an uninfected control (not recorded which). The CDR3 here is CASSLGDTSSYEQYF. The CDR3 region has the DNA TGTGCCAGCAGCCTAGGGGACACCAGCTCCTACGAGCAGTACTTC.